This T cell receptor beta chain emerged from a study of blood T cell repertoires in COVID-19. Study-wide background: Sample material is recorded as cDNA or gDNA derived from T cells, B-cell-depleted T cells, or PBMCs.

In the authors' workflow: Quantification of nucleated cells was approximated via reference gene primer amplification. Libraries were prepared by immunoSEQ multiplex PCR; TCRdb keeps only in-frame clonotypes and omits some of them. The DNA was the basis for D and trimming; V, J and clone size are from that table. The sample has 300,000 or so clones, roughly 86% seen once. CDR3 length: 12 residues. Germline values: CDR1 SGHTA, CDR2 FQGNSA. Turning to this clone: At one end, the junction sequence differs from germline, possibly due to a read error.

Input material: peripheral blood. The rearrangement joins TRBV7-2 to TRBJ1-2; D is perhaps TRBD1 (6 bases). The clonotype originates from a man between 65 and 79 years old with acute or convalescent COVID-19. DNA for the CDR3: TGTGCCAGCAGCTTAGGGGGGCTAGGGCGTTCCTTC. It is translated as CASSLGGLGRSF.